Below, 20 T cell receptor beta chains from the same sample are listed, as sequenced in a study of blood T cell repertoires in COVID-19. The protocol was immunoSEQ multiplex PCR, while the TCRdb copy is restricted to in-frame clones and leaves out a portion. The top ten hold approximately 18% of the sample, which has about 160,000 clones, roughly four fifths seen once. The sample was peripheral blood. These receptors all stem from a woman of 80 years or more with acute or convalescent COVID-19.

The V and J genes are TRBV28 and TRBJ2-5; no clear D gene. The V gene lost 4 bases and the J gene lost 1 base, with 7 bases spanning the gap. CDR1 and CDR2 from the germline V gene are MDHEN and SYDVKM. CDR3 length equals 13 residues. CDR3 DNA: TGTGCCAGCAGTTCACCCGGCCAAGAGACCCAGTACTTC. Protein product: CASSSPGQETQYF.

CDR3 sequence reads: CASSEGGGETQYF. CDR3 DNA sequence: TGCGCCAGCAGCGAGGGAGGGGGGGAGACCCAGTACTTC. The chain recombines TRBV4-1 with TRBJ2-5, with a weak D call TRBD2 (7 bases). Germline V lookup: CDR1 MGHRA, CDR2 YSYEKL. V was shortened by 5 bases and J by 5 bases, with 12 bases between the two germline ends. The CDR3 spans 13 residues.

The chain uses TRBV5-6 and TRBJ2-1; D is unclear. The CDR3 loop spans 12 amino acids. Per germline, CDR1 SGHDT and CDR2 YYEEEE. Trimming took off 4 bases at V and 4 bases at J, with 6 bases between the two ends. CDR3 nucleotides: TGTGCCAGCAGCCTCCCGTACAATGAGCAGTTCTTC. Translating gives CASSLPYNEQFF. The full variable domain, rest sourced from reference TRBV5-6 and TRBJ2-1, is DAGVTQSPTHLIKTRGQQVTLRCSPKSGHDTVSWYQQALGQGPQFIFQYYEEEERQRGNFPDRFSGHQFPNYSSELNVNALLLGDSALYLCASSLPYNEQFFGPGTRLTVL.

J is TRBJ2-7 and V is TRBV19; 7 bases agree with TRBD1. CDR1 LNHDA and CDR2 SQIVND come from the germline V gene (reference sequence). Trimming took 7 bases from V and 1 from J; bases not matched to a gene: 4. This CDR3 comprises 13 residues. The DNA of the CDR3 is TGTGCCAGTAACAGGGGAAAATCCTACGAGCAGTACTTC. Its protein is CASNRGKSYEQYF.

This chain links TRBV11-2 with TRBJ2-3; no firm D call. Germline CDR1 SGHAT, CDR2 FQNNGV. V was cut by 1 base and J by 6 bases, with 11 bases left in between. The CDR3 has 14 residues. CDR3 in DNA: TGTGCCAGCAGCTTAGGTACGGGTTCGGATACGCAGTATTTT. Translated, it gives CASSLGTGSDTQYF.

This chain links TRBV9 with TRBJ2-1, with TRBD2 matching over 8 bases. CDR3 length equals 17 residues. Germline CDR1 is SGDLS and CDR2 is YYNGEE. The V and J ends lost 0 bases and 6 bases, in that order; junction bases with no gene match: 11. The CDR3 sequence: CASSVELTGGPGNEQFF. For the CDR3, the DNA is TGTGCCAGCAGCGTAGAGTTGACGGGAGGGCCCGGCAATGAGCAGTTCTTC.

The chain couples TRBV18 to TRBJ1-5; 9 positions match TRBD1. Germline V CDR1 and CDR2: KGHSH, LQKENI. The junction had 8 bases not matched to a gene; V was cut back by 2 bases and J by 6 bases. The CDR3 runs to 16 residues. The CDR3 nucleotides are TGTGCCAGCTCACCAGGACAGGGGCCCACGGGTCAGCCCCAGCATTTT. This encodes CASSPGQGPTGQPQHF.

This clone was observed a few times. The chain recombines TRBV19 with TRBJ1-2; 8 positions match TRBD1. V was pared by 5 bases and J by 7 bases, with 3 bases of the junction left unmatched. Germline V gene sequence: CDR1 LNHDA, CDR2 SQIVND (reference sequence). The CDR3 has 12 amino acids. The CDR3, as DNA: TGTGCCAGTAGTCCCCAGGGGGCTGGCTACACCTTC. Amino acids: CASSPQGAGYTF.

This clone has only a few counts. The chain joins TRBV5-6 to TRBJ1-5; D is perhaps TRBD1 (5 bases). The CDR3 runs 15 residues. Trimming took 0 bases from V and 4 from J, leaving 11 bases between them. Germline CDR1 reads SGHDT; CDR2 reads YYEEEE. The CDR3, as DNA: TGTGCCAGCAGCTTGGCTGGCAGGGCGAATCAGCCCCAGCATTTT. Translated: CASSLAGRANQPQHF.

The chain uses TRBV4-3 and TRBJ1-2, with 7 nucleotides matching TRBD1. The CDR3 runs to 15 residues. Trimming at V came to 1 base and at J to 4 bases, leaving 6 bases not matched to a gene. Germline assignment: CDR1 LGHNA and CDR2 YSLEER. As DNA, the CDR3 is TGCGCCAGCAGCCAAGGGCGACAGGGACTCTATGGCTACACCTTC. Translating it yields CASSQGRQGLYGYTF.

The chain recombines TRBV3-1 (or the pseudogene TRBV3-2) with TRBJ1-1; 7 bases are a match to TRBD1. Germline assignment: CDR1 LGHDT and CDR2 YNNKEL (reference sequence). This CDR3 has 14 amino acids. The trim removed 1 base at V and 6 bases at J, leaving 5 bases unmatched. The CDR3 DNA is TGTGCCAGCAGCCAAGCTTTGGACAGGTCTGAAGCTTTCTTT. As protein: CASSQALDRSEAFF.

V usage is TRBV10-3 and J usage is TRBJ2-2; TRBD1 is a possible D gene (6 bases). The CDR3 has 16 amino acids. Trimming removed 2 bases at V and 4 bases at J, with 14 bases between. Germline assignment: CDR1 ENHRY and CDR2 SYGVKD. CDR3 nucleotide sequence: TGTGCCATCAGTGAGGAAAACAGGGACACCACCGGGGAGCTGTTTTTT. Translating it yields CAISEENRDTTGELFF.

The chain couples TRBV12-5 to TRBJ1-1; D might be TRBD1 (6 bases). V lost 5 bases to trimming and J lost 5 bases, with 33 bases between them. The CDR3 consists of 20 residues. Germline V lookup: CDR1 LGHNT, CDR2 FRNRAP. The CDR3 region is CASGGRIFTGFGGIGTEAFF. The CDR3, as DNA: TGTGCTAGTGGTGGCCGGATTTTCACAGGGTTCGGGGGGATAGGGACTGAAGCTTTCTTT.

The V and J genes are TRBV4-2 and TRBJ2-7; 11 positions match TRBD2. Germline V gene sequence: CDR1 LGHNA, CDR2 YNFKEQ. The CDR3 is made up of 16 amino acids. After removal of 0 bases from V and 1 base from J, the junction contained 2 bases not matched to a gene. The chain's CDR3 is CASSQEIAGGSYEQYF. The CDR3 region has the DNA TGTGCCAGCAGCCAAGAAATAGCGGGAGGGTCCTACGAGCAGTACTTC.

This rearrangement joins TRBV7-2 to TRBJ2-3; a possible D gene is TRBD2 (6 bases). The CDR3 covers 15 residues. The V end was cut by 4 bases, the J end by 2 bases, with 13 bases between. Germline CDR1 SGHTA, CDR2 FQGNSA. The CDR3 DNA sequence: TGTGCCAGCAGCTACCTCCGGACTATCACAGATACGCAGTATTTT. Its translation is CASSYLRTITDTQYF.

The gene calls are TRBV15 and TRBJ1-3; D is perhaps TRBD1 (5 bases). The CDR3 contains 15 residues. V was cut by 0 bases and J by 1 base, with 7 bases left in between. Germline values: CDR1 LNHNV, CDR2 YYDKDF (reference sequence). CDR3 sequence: CATSRDKGSGNTIYF. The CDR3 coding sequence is TGTGCCACCAGCAGAGATAAGGGGTCTGGAAACACCATATATTTT.

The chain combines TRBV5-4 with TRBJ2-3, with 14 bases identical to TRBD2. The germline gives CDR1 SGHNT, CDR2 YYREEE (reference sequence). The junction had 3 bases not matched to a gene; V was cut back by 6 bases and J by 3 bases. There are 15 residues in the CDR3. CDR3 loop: CASKGTSGSTDTQYF. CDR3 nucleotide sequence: TGTGCCAGCAAAGGGACTAGCGGGAGTACAGATACGCAGTATTTT.

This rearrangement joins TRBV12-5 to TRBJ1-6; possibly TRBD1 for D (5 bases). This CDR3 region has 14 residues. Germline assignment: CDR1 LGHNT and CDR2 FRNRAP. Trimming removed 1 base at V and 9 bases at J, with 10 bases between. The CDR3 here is CASGLEPQGSPLHF. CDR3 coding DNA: TGTGCTAGTGGTTTGGAACCTCAGGGTTCACCCCTCCACTTT.

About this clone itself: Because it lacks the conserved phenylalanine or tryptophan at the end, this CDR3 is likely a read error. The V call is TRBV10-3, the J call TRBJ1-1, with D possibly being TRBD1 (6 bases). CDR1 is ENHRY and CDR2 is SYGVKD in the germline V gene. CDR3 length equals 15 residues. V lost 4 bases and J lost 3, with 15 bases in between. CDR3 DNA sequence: TGTGCCATCAGTGCTGGGGGCTCAGGGGACACTGAAGCTTTCCTT. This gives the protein CAISAGGSGDTEAFL.

The CDR3, as DNA: TGCGCCAGCAGCCCAACCGGGGGATTTAATGAAAAACTGTTTTTT. Residues: CASSPTGGFNEKLFF. The rearrangement joins TRBV4-1 to TRBJ1-4, with a weak D call TRBD1 (5 bases). The CDR3 has 15 residues. CDR1 and CDR2 (germline): MGHRA, YSYEKL. V dropped 4 bases and J dropped 4 bases, with 13 bases sitting between them.